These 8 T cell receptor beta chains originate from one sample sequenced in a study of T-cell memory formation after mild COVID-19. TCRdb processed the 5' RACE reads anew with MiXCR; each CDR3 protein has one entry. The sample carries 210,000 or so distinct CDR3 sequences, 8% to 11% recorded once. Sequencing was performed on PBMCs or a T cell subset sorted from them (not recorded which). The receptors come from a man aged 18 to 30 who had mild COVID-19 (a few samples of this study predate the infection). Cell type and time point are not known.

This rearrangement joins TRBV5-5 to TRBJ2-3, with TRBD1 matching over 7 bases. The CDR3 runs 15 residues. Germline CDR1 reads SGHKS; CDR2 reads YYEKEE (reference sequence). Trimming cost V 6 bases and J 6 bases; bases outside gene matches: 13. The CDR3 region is CASTLTGSSTDTQYF. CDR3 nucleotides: TGTGCCAGCACCCTGACAGGGTCATCCACTGATACGCAGTATTTT.

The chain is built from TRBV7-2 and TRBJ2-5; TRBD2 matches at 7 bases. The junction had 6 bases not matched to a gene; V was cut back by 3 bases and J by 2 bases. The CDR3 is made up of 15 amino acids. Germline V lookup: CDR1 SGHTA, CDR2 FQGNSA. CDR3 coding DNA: TGTGCCAGCAGCTTCAGCGGGAAGACACAAGAGACCCAGTACTTC. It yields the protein CASSFSGKTQETQYF.

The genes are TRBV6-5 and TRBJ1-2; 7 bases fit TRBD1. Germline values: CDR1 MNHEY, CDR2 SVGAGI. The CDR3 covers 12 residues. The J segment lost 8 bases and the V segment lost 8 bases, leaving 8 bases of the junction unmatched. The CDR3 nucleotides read TGTGCCAGCCAGGGGGACAAAGGCGGCTACACCTTC. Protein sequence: CASQGDKGGYTF.

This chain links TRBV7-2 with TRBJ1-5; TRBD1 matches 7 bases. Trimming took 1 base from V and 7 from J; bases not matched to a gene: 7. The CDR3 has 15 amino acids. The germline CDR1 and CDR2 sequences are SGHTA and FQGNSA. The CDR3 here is CASSLVVRGGQPQHF. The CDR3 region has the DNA TGTGCCAGCAGCTTAGTAGTCAGGGGGGGCCAGCCCCAGCATTTT.

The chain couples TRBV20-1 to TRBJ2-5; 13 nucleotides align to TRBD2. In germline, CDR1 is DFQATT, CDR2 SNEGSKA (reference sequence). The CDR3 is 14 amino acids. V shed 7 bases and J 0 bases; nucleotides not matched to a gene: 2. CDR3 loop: CSGLAGGYQETQYF. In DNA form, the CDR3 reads TGCAGTGGACTAGCGGGGGGTTACCAAGAGACCCAGTACTTC.

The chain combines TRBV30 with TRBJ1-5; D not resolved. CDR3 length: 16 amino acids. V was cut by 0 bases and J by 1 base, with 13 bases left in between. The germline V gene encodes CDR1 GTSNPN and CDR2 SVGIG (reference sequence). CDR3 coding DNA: TGTGCCTGGAGTGTGGGCGAATTCGGGAGCAATCAGCCCCAGCATTTT. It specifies CAWSVGEFGSNQPQHF. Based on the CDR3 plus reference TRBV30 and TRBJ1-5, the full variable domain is SQTIHQWPATLVQPVGSPLSLECTVEGTSNPNLYWYRQAAGRGLQLLFYSVGIGQISSEVPQNLSASRPQDRQFILSSKKLLLSDSGFYLCAWSVGEFGSNQPQHFGDGTRLSIL.

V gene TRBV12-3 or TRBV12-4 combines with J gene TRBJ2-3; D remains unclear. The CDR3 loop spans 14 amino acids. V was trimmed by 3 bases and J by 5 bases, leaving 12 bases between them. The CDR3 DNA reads TGTGCCAGCAGTTTTAGCAACACAAGAGATACGCAGTATTTT. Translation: CASSFSNTRDTQYF.

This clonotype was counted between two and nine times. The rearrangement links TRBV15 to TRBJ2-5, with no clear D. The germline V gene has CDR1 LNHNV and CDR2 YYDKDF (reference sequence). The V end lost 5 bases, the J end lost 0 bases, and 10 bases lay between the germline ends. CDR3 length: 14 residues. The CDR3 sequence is CATSLDPHQETQYF. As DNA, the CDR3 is TGTGCCACCAGCTTAGACCCACACCAAGAGACCCAGTACTTC. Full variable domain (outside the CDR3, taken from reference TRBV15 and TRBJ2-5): DAMVIQNPRYQVTQFGKPVTLSCSQTLNHNVMYWYQQKSSQAPKLLFHYYDKDFNNEADTPDNFQSRRPNTSFCFLDIRSPGLGDTAMYLCATSLDPHQETQYFGPGTRLLVL.